The present T cell receptor (beta chain) was sequenced within a study of read filtering for tumor transcriptome and immune sequencing (TCRdb year 2020). For context, the study as a whole: Of the patients in the cohort, about 16 were male and over 11 were female, and their mean age was 65.9 years, with a range of 47 to 80. Under revised international staging, about eight patients fell into R-ISS I, 15 or so into R-ISS II and 7 into R-ISS III. One main goal was a read-filtering strategy for immune repertoire data, in particular deciding whether clonotypes backed by only one read should be removed. Whole-transcriptome libraries were prepared with the TruSeq RNA Access Library Prep Kit after DNase treatment. TCR-region mapped reads per sample ranged from about 3.5 to 11 million with IR-seq versus only about 85 to 1273 with RNA-seq. The study compared TCR repertoires from targeted immune repertoire sequencing and bulk whole-transcriptome sequencing run on the same bone marrow samples.

The Immunoverse kit was used to build TCR libraries from 400 ng RNA, with molecular barcoded adaptors covering alpha/delta and beta/gamma chains. The same RNA used for transcriptome sequencing was used for TCR library preparation. TCR libraries were sequenced on an Illumina HiSeq 4000 with 2 x 150 cycles. Per the source publication's procedure: With MiXCR, TCR reads were aligned to human V, D, J and C references and assembled into CDR3 clonotypes, with quality filtering and error correction included. Clonotype counts and gene usage diversity were analyzed with the tcR package in R. For inspection of raw mapping reads, RNA-seq reads were mapped by STAR aligner version 2.5.3a onto GRCh37 of the human genome. To test how sequencing depth affected the clonotypes detected, IR-seq fastq files were randomly downsampled with Seqtk 1.3. TCRdb's own reprocessing of the public reads used fastp at Q25 and MiXCR and kept productive beta chains. Entries that share a CDR3 protein sequence are merged under the most common genes and DNA. It is TCRdb's table, rather than the study itself, that gives the V and J calls and clone size. Present in this sample are approximately 58,000 distinct CDR3 sequences, more than 20% of which were seen just once. Approximately 18% of the sample lies in the top ten.

Every patient had bone marrow sampled at the time of active disease. Ficoll-Hypaque density gradient centrifugation was used to isolate the bone marrow mononuclear cells. Myeloma plasma cells were removed and CD138-negative cells were collected by negative selection after labeling with CD138 magnetic microbeads on a MACS separator. Flow cytometry on an Attune NxT with CD138 antibodies was used to check the purity of the isolated cells. TRIzol reagent was used to extract total RNA, which was then quantified with a NanoDrop spectrophotometer. For each patient, paired RNA-seq and IR-seq were run on the CD138-negative bone marrow sample from that patient. For this clonotype: This receptor's antigen is unknown. This clone may be a read error of a much larger clone one base away. The conserved phenylalanine or tryptophan is not found at the CDR3 terminus, so this likely reflects a read error.

V is shortened by 9 bases, J by 7 bases, and the region joining them spans 21 bases. The CDR3 adds up to 14 amino acids, both ends counted. The entry retains the CDR3 DNA only, 42 bases that are in frame from base 1. The germline V gene gives CDR1 as SNHLY and CDR2 as FYNNEI. The paper as a whole reports these results and caveats: Compared with RNA-seq, IR-seq captured clonotypes at much greater depth and more reliably, and a smaller IR-seq throughput was enough to identify most of the shared clonotypes. In IR-seq, roughly four fifths of clonotypes but approximately 3.8% of total reads were represented by single-read clonotypes, whereas in RNA-seq, 60% to 75% of clonotypes and approximately 45% of reads were represented by single-read clonotypes. The sorted CD138-negative fraction was a mixed bone marrow immune population, not purified T cells. The correlation between IR-seq and RNA-seq shared clonotype proportions was increased by removal of single-read clonotypes.

The TCR comes from a donor older than 35 with multiple myeloma. The chain joins TRBV2 to TRBJ1-1, with no D gene named confidently. Material: a population of CD138-negative cells sorted from bone marrow. Taken with the paper, the label for cell subset or site translates to: bone marrow mononuclear cells depleted of CD138+ plasma/myeloma cells by negative magnetic selection. Here is the DNA: TGTGCCAGGGACTTGATCGGCGGTGGAGGTGAAGCTTTCCTT. Its protein reads: CARDLIGGGGEAFL.